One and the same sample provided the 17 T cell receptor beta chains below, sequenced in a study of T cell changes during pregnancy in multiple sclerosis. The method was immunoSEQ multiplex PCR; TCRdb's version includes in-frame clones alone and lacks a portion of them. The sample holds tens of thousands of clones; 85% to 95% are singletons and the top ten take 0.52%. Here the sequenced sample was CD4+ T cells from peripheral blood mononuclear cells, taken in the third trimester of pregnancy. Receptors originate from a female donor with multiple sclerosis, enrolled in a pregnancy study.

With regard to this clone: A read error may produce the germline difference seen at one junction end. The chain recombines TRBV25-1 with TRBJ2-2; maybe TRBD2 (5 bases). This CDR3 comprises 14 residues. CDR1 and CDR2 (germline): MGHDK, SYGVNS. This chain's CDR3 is CASSESPGSRGAVF. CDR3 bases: TGTGCCAGCAGTGAATCGCCCGGGTCCCGGGGAGCTGTTTTT.

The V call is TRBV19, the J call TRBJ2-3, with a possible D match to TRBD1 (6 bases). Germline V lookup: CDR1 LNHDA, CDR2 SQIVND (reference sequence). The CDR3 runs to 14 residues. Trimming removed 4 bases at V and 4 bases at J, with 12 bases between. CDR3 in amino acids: CASSNQGSADTQYF. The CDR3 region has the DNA TGTGCCAGTAGTAATCAGGGGAGTGCAGATACGCAGTATTTT.

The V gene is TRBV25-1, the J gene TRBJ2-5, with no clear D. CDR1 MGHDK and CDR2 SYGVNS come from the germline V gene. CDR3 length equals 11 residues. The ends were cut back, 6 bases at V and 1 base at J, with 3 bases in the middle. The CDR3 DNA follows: TGTGCCAGCAGCTCCCAAGAGACCCAGTACTTC. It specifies CASSSQETQYF.

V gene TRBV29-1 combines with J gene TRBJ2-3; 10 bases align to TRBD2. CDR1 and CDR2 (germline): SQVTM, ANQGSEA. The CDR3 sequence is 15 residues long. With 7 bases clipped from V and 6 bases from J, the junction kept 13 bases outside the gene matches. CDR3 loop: CSACRLAGGGDTQYF. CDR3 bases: TGCAGCGCTTGTAGGTTAGCGGGAGGAGGGGATACGCAGTATTTT.

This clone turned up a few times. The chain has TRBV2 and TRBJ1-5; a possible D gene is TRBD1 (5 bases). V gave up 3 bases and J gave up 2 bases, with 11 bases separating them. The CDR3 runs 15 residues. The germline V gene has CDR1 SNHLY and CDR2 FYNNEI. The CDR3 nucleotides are TGTGCCAGCAGTGATCTTCAGGGTGGCAATCAGCCCCAGCATTTT. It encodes CASSDLQGGNQPQHF.

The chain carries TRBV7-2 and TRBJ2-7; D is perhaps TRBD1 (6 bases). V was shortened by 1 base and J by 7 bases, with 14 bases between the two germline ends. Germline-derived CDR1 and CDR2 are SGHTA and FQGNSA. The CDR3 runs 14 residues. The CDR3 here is CASSLGGQVGEQYF. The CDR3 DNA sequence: TGTGCCAGCAGCTTAGGGGGGCAGGTGGGGGAGCAGTACTTC.

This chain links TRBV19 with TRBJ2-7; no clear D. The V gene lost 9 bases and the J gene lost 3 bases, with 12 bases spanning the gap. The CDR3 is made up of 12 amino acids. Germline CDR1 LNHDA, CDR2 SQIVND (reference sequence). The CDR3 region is CARLTEHYEQYF. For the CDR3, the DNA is TGTGCCAGATTAACAGAGCACTACGAGCAGTACTTC.

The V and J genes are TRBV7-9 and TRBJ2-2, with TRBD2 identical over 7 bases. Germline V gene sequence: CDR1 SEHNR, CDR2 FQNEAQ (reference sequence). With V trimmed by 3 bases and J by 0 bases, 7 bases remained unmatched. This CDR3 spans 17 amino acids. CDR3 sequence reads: CASSFSQAGPNTGELFF. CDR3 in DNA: TGTGCCAGCAGCTTTTCTCAAGCGGGACCGAACACCGGGGAGCTGTTTTTT. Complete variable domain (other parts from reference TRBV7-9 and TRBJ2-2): DTGVSQNPRHKITKRGQNVTFRCDPISEHNRLYWYRQTLGQGPEFLTYFQNEAQLEKSRLLSDRFSAERPKGSFSTLEIQRTEQGDSAMYLCASSFSQAGPNTGELFFGEGSRLTVL.

For the CDR3, the DNA is TGTGCCAGCAGGGACAGGGGGCCGCCAGATACGCAGTATTTT. Amino acid sequence: CASRDRGPPDTQYF. The V and J genes are TRBV2 and TRBJ2-3; 11 bases are a match to TRBD1. The J segment lost 4 bases and the V segment lost 6 bases, leaving 3 bases of the junction unmatched. The CDR3 covers 14 residues. In germline, CDR1 is SNHLY, CDR2 FYNNEI.

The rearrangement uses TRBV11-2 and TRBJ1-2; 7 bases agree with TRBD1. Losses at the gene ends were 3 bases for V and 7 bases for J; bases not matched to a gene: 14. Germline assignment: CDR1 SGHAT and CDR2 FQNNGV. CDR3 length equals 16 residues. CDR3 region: CASSFETGRSQAGYTF. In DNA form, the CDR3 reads TGTGCCAGCAGCTTCGAGACAGGGAGATCTCAGGCTGGCTACACCTTC.

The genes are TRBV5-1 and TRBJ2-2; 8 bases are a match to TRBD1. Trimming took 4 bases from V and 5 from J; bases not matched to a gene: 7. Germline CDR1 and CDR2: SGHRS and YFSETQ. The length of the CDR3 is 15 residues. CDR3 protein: CASSPGQGTTGELFF. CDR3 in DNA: TGCGCCAGCAGCCCTGGACAGGGAACGACCGGGGAGCTGTTTTTT.

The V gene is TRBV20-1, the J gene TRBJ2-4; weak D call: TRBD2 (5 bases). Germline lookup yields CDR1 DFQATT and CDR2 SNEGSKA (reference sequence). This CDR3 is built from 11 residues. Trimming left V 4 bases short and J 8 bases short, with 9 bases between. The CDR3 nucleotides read TGCAGTGCTACACCGCGGGACATTCAGTACTTC. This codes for CSATPRDIQYF.

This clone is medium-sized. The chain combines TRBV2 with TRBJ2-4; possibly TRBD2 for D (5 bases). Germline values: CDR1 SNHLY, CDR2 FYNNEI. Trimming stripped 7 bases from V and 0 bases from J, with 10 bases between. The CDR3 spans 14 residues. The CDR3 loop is CASKEALAKNIQYF. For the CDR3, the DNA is TGTGCCAGCAAGGAGGCCCTAGCCAAAAACATTCAGTACTTC. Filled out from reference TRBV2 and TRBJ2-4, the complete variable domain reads EPEVTQTPSHQVTQMGQEVILRCVPISNHLYFYWYRQILGQKVEFLVSFYNNEISEKSEIFDDQFSVERPDGSNFTLKIRSTKLEDSAMYFCASKEALAKNIQYFGAGTRLSVL.

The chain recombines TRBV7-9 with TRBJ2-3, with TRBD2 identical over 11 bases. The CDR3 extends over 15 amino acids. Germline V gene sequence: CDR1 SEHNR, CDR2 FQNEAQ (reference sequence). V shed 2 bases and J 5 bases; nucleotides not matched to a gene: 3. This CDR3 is CASSLTSGRLDTQYF. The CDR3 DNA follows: TGTGCCAGCAGCTTAACTAGCGGGAGACTAGATACGCAGTATTTT.

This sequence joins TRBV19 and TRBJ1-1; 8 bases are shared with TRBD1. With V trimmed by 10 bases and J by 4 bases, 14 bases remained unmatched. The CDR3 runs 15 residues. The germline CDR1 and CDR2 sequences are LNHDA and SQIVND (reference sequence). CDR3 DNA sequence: TGTGCCACCCAGCCGAAGACAGGGGCTGGCACTGAAGCTTTCTTT. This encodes CATQPKTGAGTEAFF.

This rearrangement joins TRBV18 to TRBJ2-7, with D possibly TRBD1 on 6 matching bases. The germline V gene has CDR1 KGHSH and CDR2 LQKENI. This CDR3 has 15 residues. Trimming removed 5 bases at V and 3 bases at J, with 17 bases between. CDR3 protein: CASSATDIQGYEQYF. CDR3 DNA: TGTGCCAGCTCAGCCACCGACATACAGGGCTACGAGCAGTACTTC.

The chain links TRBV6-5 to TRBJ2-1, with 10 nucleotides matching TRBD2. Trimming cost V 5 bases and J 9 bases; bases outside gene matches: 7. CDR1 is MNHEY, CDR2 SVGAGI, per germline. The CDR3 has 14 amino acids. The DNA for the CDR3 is TGTGCCAGCAGTGGGGGACTAGCGAACGGTGAGCAGTTCTTC. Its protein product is CASSGGLANGEQFF.